These 27 T cell receptor beta chains were sequenced from one sample in a study of OX40 agonist ivuxolimab in advanced cancers. Data came from immunoSEQ multiplex PCR; TCRdb stores just in-frame clones and leaves some out. Of 100,000 to 150,000 clones detected, less than 95% appear once; the ten largest clones hold 0.81%. The sequences come from CD4+ or CD8+ T cells sorted from blood, collected in a trial of the OX40 agonist ivuxolimab. Receptor source: an adult with an advanced solid tumor such as melanoma, head and neck, liver or kidney cancer.

This chain uses TRBV7-2 with TRBJ2-1; 14 nucleotides align to TRBD2. Germline V gene lookup returns CDR1 SGHTA and CDR2 FQGNSA. V lost 0 bases and J lost 8; bases outside the gene matches: 9. The CDR3 is 18 amino acids. The CDR3 coding sequence is TGTGCCAGCAGCTTAGCGATACTCGGGACTAGCGGGAGTTATGAGCAGTTCTTC. It yields the protein CASSLAILGTSGSYEQFF.

The V and J genes are TRBV28 and TRBJ2-1; D call uncertain. From germline, CDR1 is MDHEN and CDR2 SYDVKM. This CDR3 is built from 14 residues. V gave up 2 bases and J gave up 4 bases, with 9 bases separating them. The CDR3 DNA sequence: TGTGCCAGCAGTTTACGGCGCCCGTACAATGAGCAGTTCTTC. Encoded protein: CASSLRRPYNEQFF.

This clone has a single count. The rearrangement uses TRBV7-9 and TRBJ2-5; the D gene is possibly TRBD1 (5 bases). CDR1 and CDR2 (germline): SEHNR, FQNEAQ (reference sequence). The CDR3 contains 13 residues. Trimming cost V 8 bases and J 1 base, with 11 bases left between them. The DNA for the CDR3 is TGTGCCAGCTCTCCAAGGGGCCAAGAGACCCAGTACTTC. It encodes CASSPRGQETQYF. The variable domain in full, completed from reference TRBV7-9 and TRBJ2-5, reads DTGVSQNPRHKITKRGQNVTFRCDPISEHNRLYWYRQTLGQGPEFLTYFQNEAQLEKSRLLSDRFSAERPKGSFSTLEIQRTEQGDSAMYLCASSPRGQETQYFGPGTRLLVL.

The V gene is TRBV10-1, the J gene TRBJ1-3; D is ambiguous. Trimming took off 9 bases at V and 0 bases at J, with 9 bases between the two ends. The length of the CDR3 is 13 residues. Germline values: CDR1 WNHNN, CDR2 SYGVQD (reference sequence). Written as DNA, the CDR3 is TGCGCCAGTCGGACGGACTCTGGAAACACCATATATTTT. This codes for CASRTDSGNTIYF.

V and J are TRBV18 and TRBJ2-5; D remains unclear. Germline assignment: CDR1 KGHSH and CDR2 LQKENI. The CDR3 sequence is 15 residues long. The V gene lost 3 bases and the J gene lost 5 bases, with 16 bases spanning the gap. In DNA, the CDR3 is TGTGCCAGCTCACCCCGTCCGACGGGCACTGAGACCCAGTACTTC. As protein: CASSPRPTGTETQYF.

This chain joins TRBV5-4 and TRBJ1-1, with TRBD1 as a possible D gene (6 bases). The length of the CDR3 is 16 residues. Germline assignment: CDR1 SGHNT and CDR2 YYREEE (reference sequence). Trimming cost V 0 bases and J 10 bases, with 22 bases left between them. Here the CDR3 reads CASSLAGHTSNYGAFF. For the CDR3, the DNA is TGTGCCAGCAGCTTGGCGGGACACACTAGCAATTACGGAGCTTTCTTT.

The V gene is TRBV19, the J gene TRBJ1-1; D might be TRBD1 (6 bases). Germline loops: CDR1 LNHDA, CDR2 SQIVND (reference sequence). The CDR3 runs 15 residues. Trimming stripped 6 bases from V and 1 base from J, with 15 bases between. CDR3 DNA: TGTGCCAGTAGACCAAGACAGGCAACGAACACTGAAGCTTTCTTT. Translated: CASRPRQATNTEAFF. The whole variable domain, remainder taken from reference TRBV19 and TRBJ1-1, is DGGITQSPKYLFRKEGQNVTLSCEQNLNHDAMYWYRQDPGQGLRLIYYSQIVNDFQKGDIAEGYSVSREKKESFPLTVTSAQKNPTAFYLCASRPRQATNTEAFFGQGTRLTVV.

This chain uses TRBV11-2 with TRBJ2-2, with D unresolved. Germline CDR1 and CDR2: SGHAT and FQNNGV. Trimming removed 2 bases at V and 1 base at J, with 8 bases between. The length of the CDR3 is 15 residues. The CDR3 nucleotides read TGTGCCAGCAGCTTAACCTCTATGAACACCGGGGAGCTGTTTTTT. The encoded protein is CASSLTSMNTGELFF. Full variable domain (outside the CDR3, taken from reference TRBV11-2 and TRBJ2-2): EAGVAQSPRYKIIEKRQSVAFWCNPISGHATLYWYQQILGQGPKLLIQFQNNGVVDDSQLPKDRFSAERLKGVDSTLKIQPAKLEDSAVYLCASSLTSMNTGELFFGEGSRLTVL.

The chain has TRBV20-1 and TRBJ1-5; unclear D gene. The CDR3 extends over 10 amino acids. CDR1 and CDR2 (germline): DFQATT, SNEGSKA (reference sequence). Trimming removed 6 bases from V and 8 bases from J, with 8 bases in between. CDR3 in DNA: TGCAGTGCCCCCGGTGAGCCCCAGCATTTT. Protein sequence: CSAPGEPQHF.

The V and J genes are TRBV19 and TRBJ1-4; no reliable D call. The CDR3 sequence is 12 residues long. V was trimmed by 10 bases and J by 9 bases, leaving 15 bases between them. In germline, CDR1 is LNHDA, CDR2 SQIVND (reference sequence). DNA for the CDR3: TGTGCCACCTCCCCGGGCAAGAAAAAACTGTTTTTT. Its protein product is CATSPGKKKLFF.

The rearrangement uses TRBV18 and TRBJ2-3; TRBD2 is a possible D gene (5 bases). This CDR3 comprises 15 residues. V was cut by 1 base and J by 2 bases, with 10 bases left in between. Germline CDR1 KGHSH, CDR2 LQKENI. The CDR3 here is CASSPRGITTDTQYF. The CDR3 region has the DNA TGTGCCAGCTCACCACGAGGGATCACCACAGATACGCAGTATTTT.

This clone was seen only once. The rearrangement links TRBV7-3 to TRBJ2-2; D is possibly TRBD1 or TRBD2 (5 bases each). V lost 11 bases, J lost 0 bases, and 13 bases lay in between. The CDR3 runs to 14 residues. Germline V gene sequence: CDR1 SGHTA, CDR2 FQGTGA. The CDR3 sequence is CACGQGPNTGELFF. CDR3 sequence (DNA): TGTGCCTGTGGGCAGGGACCGAACACCGGGGAGCTGTTTTTT.

The chain has TRBV7-2 and TRBJ1-4; TRBD1 matches 8 bases. This CDR3 is built from 13 residues. Trimming at V came to 5 bases and at J to 11 bases, leaving 7 bases not matched to a gene. Germline values: CDR1 SGHTA, CDR2 FQGNSA. The CDR3 loop reads CASSLPDRAKLFF. Written as DNA, the CDR3 is TGTGCCAGCAGCCTCCCGGACAGGGCTAAACTGTTTTTT.

The chain combines TRBV6-5 with TRBJ2-1, with D possibly matching TRBD2 (6 bases). The germline V gene has CDR1 MNHEY and CDR2 SVGAGI. The CDR3 is 15 amino acids. V was pared by 2 bases and J by 0 bases, with 8 bases between. CDR3 DNA: TGTGCCAGCAGTTACCGGGAGAGCTCCTACAATGAGCAGTTCTTC. Translated: CASSYRESSYNEQFF.

This rearrangement joins TRBV28 to TRBJ1-2; tentative D call: TRBD1 (5 bases). V was cut by 5 bases and J by 8 bases, with 27 bases left in between. Germline V gives CDR1 MDHEN, CDR2 SYDVKM. The CDR3 is 17 amino acids. CDR3: CASSQLGTSRWAGGYTF. CDR3 DNA: TGTGCCAGCAGTCAGCTGGGGACTTCGCGGTGGGCCGGGGGCTACACCTTC.

This chain links TRBV7-9 with TRBJ1-2; no definite D call. The ends were cut back, 2 bases at V and 5 bases at J, with 15 bases in the middle. This CDR3 comprises 15 residues. The germline V gene encodes CDR1 SEHNR and CDR2 FQNEAQ (reference sequence). CDR3 sequence reads: CASSLKEGSVYGYTF. The CDR3 DNA sequence: TGTGCCAGCAGCTTAAAAGAGGGATCTGTTTATGGCTACACCTTC.

This clone was seen just once. V usage is TRBV4-2 and J usage is TRBJ2-7; either TRBD1 or TRBD2 may supply D (6 bases each). Germline CDR1 is LGHNA and CDR2 is YNFKEQ. The CDR3 sequence is 14 residues long. V lost 0 bases to trimming and J lost 2 bases, with 8 bases between them. The CDR3 reads CASSQERGPYEQYF. The CDR3 coding sequence is TGTGCCAGCAGCCAAGAACGGGGGCCCTACGAGCAGTACTTC.

Only one count was recorded for this clone. The chain links TRBV28 to TRBJ2-5, with 7 bases lining up with TRBD1. The end of the DNA fits TRBJ2-7 better, so the J call may be wrong. The germline V gene encodes CDR1 MDHEN and CDR2 SYDVKM. This CDR3 region has 14 residues. The CDR3 protein is CASSLTGNGYEQYF. In DNA form, the CDR3 reads TGTGCCAGCAGTTTGACAGGGAATGGTTACGAGCAGTACTTC.

This rearrangement joins TRBV5-1 to TRBJ2-5; D call uncertain. Germline loops: CDR1 SGHRS, CDR2 YFSETQ. V gave up 7 bases and J gave up 2 bases, with 9 bases separating them. The CDR3 contains 12 residues. CDR3 sequence reads: CASRQDQETQYF. CDR3 nucleotide sequence: TGCGCCAGCCGACAAGATCAAGAGACCCAGTACTTC.

V usage is TRBV12-5 and J usage is TRBJ1-1; D is possibly TRBD1 (5 bases). This CDR3 is 12 amino acids long. Germline V gene sequence: CDR1 LGHNT, CDR2 FRNRAP. CDR3 nucleotide sequence: TGTGCGTCGGGGGTCCCTGGAACTGAAGCTTTCTTT. Residues: CASGVPGTEAFF.

CDR3 loop: CASSVVEGEQFF. Written as DNA, the CDR3 is TGTGCCAGCAGCGTAGTGGAGGGGGAGCAGTTCTTC. The chain uses TRBV9 and TRBJ2-1; TRBD2 is a possible D gene (6 bases). CDR3 length: 12 residues. With 0 bases removed from V and 10 bases from J, the gap between germline ends came to 8 bases. Germline loops: CDR1 SGDLS, CDR2 YYNGEE.

V is TRBV7-3 and J is TRBJ1-1, with 8 bases lining up with TRBD1. The V gene's germline CDR1 is SGHTA and CDR2 FQGTGA. The CDR3 totals 14 residues. The J segment lost 4 bases and the V segment lost 4 bases, leaving 5 bases of the junction unmatched. CDR3 residues: CASSSTGAGTEAFF. The CDR3 DNA follows: TGTGCCAGCAGCTCGACAGGGGCTGGCACTGAAGCTTTCTTT.

This chain links TRBV7-2 with TRBJ1-3, with D maybe TRBD1 (6 bases). CDR1 is SGHTA, CDR2 FQGNSA, per germline. This CDR3 comprises 14 residues. Deletions cut 2 bases from V and 4 bases from J, with 9 bases between. CDR3 region: CASSLQDRGNTIYF. The DNA for the CDR3 is TGTGCCAGCAGCTTACAAGACAGGGGAAACACCATATATTTT.

The chain carries TRBV4-1 and TRBJ1-5; D is uncertain. V shed 0 bases and J shed 0 bases, with 9 bases lying between them. In germline, CDR1 is MGHRA, CDR2 YSYEKL. CDR3 length: 16 residues. This chain's CDR3 is CASSQDIQNSNQPQHF. The CDR3 DNA is TGCGCCAGCAGCCAAGATATACAGAATAGCAATCAGCCCCAGCATTTT.

This sequence joins TRBV7-2 and TRBJ2-3; D may be TRBD2 (5 bases). V lost 1 base, J lost 4 bases, and 9 bases lay in between. The CDR3 totals 14 residues. The germline V gene has CDR1 SGHTA and CDR2 FQGNSA. The CDR3 bases are TGTGCCAGCAGCTTAGGACTAAGGGCAGATACGCAGTATTTT. It translates to CASSLGLRADTQYF.

This clone was recorded only once. The V call is TRBV28, the J call TRBJ2-5; no definite D call. The CDR3 sequence is 13 residues long. V was pared by 2 bases and J by 0 bases, with 4 bases between. Germline CDR1 and CDR2: MDHEN and SYDVKM. The CDR3 spells CASSLGDQETQYF. For the CDR3, the DNA is TGTGCCAGCAGTTTAGGGGACCAAGAGACCCAGTACTTC.

This clone was seen just once. The chain links TRBV6-5 to TRBJ1-1, with D unclear. This CDR3 is built from 16 residues. Germline V CDR1 and CDR2: MNHEY, SVGAGI. Trimming pared 0 bases from V and 3 bases from J, leaving 14 bases between. The CDR3 sequence: CASSYSNRGWDTEAFF. CDR3 sequence (DNA): TGTGCCAGCAGTTACTCGAATAGAGGATGGGACACTGAAGCTTTCTTT.